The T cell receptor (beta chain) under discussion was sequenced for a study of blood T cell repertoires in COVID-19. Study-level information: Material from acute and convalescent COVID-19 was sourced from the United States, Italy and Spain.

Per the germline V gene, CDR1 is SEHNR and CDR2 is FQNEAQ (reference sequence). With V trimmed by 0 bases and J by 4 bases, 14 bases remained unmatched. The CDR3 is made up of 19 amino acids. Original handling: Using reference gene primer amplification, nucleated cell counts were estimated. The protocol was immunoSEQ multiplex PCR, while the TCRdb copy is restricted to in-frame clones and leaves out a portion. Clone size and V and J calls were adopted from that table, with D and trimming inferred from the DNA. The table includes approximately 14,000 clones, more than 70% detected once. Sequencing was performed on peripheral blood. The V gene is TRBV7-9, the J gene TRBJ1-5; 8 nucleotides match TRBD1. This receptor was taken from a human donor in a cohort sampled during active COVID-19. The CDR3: CASSLAGTGGVGVNQPQHF. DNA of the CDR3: TGTGCCAGCAGCTTAGCGGGCACAGGGGGTGTCGGGGTAAATCAGCCCCAGCATTTT.